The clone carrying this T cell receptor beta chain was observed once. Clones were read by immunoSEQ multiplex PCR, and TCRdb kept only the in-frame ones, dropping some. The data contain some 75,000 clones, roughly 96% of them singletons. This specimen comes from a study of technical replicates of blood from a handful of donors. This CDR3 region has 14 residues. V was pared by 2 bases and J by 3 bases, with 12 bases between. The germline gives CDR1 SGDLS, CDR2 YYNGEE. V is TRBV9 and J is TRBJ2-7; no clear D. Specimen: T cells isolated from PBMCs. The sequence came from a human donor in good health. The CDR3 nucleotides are TGTGCCAGCAGCGTTCGGGTTCAGTGCTACGAGCAGTACTTC. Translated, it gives CASSVRVQCYEQYF.